The 27 T cell receptor beta chains below all came from one sample that was sequenced in a study of blood T cells in healthy people across ages. A second 7 to 11 cycle PCR used barcoded and J-beta primers. One entry per CDR3 protein results from TCRdb running MiXCR on the 5' RACE reads. This repertoire shows about 780,000 distinct CDR3 sequences, approximately 65% found once; its top ten account for around 30%. Input material: blood. The receptors were sampled from a man aged 25 to 40 in good health.

This clonotype was counted a few times. The gene calls are TRBV29-1 and TRBJ2-1; 11 nucleotides agree with TRBD1. V dropped 4 bases and J dropped 8; count of bases not matched to a gene: 13. The germline V gene has CDR1 SQVTM and CDR2 ANQGSEA. The length of the CDR3 is 16 residues. CDR3 DNA: TGCAGCGTTGTATCCGGACAGGGGGCTCGATCTTATGAGCAGTTCTTC. It codes for CSVVSGQGARSYEQFF.

This clonotype was seen once. The rearrangement uses TRBV11-1 and TRBJ2-7; TRBD2 agrees at 11 bases. The assigned J gene may be wrong: the sequence end matches TRBJ2-5 better. Germline CDR1 SGHAT, CDR2 FQDESV (reference sequence). The CDR3 is made up of 18 amino acids. The CDR3 spells CASSLWALAGGIQETQYF. The CDR3 region has the DNA TGTGCCAGCAGCTTATGGGCTCTAGCGGGGGGAATCCAAGAGACCCAGTACTTC.

V gene TRBV4-3 combines with J gene TRBJ2-1; TRBD2 might be the D (6 bases). Germline CDR1 and CDR2: LGHNA and YSLEER. This CDR3 has 17 residues. Trimming removed 0 bases at V and 8 bases at J, with 20 bases between. CDR3 amino acids: CASSQDGIAGPGDEQFF. The CDR3 DNA sequence: TGCGCCAGCAGCCAAGATGGGATCGCAGGGCCGGGGGATGAGCAGTTCTTC.

This clonotype was counted only a few times. V gene TRBV15 combines with J gene TRBJ2-3; D gene unclear. Germline CDR1 is LNHNV and CDR2 is YYDKDF (reference sequence). V was pared by 2 bases and J by 0 bases, with 3 bases between. CDR3 length: 13 amino acids. The DNA of the CDR3 is TGTGCCACCAGCAGAACAAGCACAGATACGCAGTATTTT. As protein: CATSRTSTDTQYF. Full variable domain (missing parts from reference TRBV15 and TRBJ2-3): DAMVIQNPRYQVTQFGKPVTLSCSQTLNHNVMYWYQQKSSQAPKLLFHYYDKDFNNEADTPDNFQSRRPNTSFCFLDIRSPGLGDTAMYLCATSRTSTDTQYFGPGTRLTVL.

This clonotype was seen a few times. This sequence joins TRBV12-3 or TRBV12-4 and TRBJ2-1; 8 positions match TRBD1. The CDR3 runs 13 residues. The trim removed 6 bases at V and 8 bases at J, leaving 6 bases unmatched. DNA for the CDR3: TGTGCCAGCAGCCAGGGGGCCCCTTATGAGCAGTTCTTC. Its translation: CASSQGAPYEQFF.

This clonotype was observed a few times. A much larger clonotype is one base distant, so this may be a read error. The CDR3 protein is CASSLPIAKNIQYF. Here the CDR3 DNA reads TGTGCCAGCAGTTTACCCATAGCCAAAAACATTCAGTACTTC. The chain joins TRBV28 to TRBJ2-4; D is unclear. The V gene's germline CDR1 is MDHEN and CDR2 SYDVKM. The germline V and J ends were trimmed by 2 bases and 0 bases, with 5 bases remaining between them. The CDR3 consists of 14 residues. The entire variable domain, with the rest obtained from reference TRBV28 and TRBJ2-4, is as follows: DVKVTQSSRYLVKRTGEKVFLECVQDMDHENMFWYRQDPGLGLRLIYFSYDVKMKEKGDIPEGYSVSREKKERFSLILESASTNQTSMYLCASSLPIAKNIQYFGAGTRLSVL.

This clonotype was recorded only once. The chain recombines TRBV7-9 with TRBJ2-7; D tentatively reads TRBD1 or TRBD2 (5 bases each). This CDR3 has 13 amino acids. V gave up 3 bases and J gave up 4 bases, with 10 bases separating them. Germline-derived CDR1 and CDR2 are SEHNR and FQNEAQ (reference sequence). The CDR3, as DNA: TGTGCCAGCAGCTTGGCCAGGGAGTACGAGCAGTACTTC. It encodes CASSLAREYEQYF.

The rearrangement uses TRBV27 and TRBJ2-6, with no clear D. V lost 1 base to trimming and J lost 1 base, with 11 bases between them. Germline assignment: CDR1 MNHEY and CDR2 SMNVEV (reference sequence). This CDR3 has 17 amino acids. CDR3 residues: CASSLFLPRSGANVLTF. Written as DNA, the CDR3 is TGTGCCAGCAGTTTATTCCTGCCTAGATCTGGGGCCAACGTCCTGACTTTC.

V and J are TRBV11-2 and TRBJ1-1; D perhaps matches TRBD1 (6 bases). Looked up from germline, CDR1 is SGHAT and CDR2 is FQNNGV. Trimming took 1 base from V and 2 from J, leaving 20 bases between them. This CDR3 has 18 amino acids. The DNA for the CDR3 is TGTGCCAGCAGCTTAGTGTTGTGGTCGGGGACAACTAACACTGAAGCTTTCTTT. This codes for CASSLVLWSGTTNTEAFF.

The J gene is TRBJ2-5, the V gene TRBV4-2; 7 bases map to TRBD2. The germline V gene encodes CDR1 LGHNA and CDR2 YNFKEQ. This CDR3 comprises 16 residues. The ends lost 0 bases at V and 4 bases at J; junction bases unmatched: 8. CDR3 loop: CASSQETRGGGETQYF. The CDR3 bases are TGTGCCAGCAGCCAAGAAACCCGGGGCGGGGGAGAGACCCAGTACTTC.

V and J are TRBV25-1 and TRBJ1-1; 8 nucleotides match TRBD1. V gave up 8 bases and J gave up 3 bases; unmatched junction bases: 11. CDR1 and CDR2 from the germline V gene are MGHDK and SYGVNS. The CDR3 has 15 residues. The DNA of the CDR3 is TGTGCCAGCCTCGGACAGGGCTTCCCGGACACTGAAGCTTTCTTT. Translated: CASLGQGFPDTEAFF.

V usage is TRBV5-1 and J usage is TRBJ1-1; D is unresolved. This CDR3 has 14 residues. Germline-derived CDR1 and CDR2 are SGHRS and YFSETQ. The ends were cut back, 0 bases at V and 2 bases at J, with 8 bases in the middle. In DNA, the CDR3 is TGCGCCAGCAGCTTGGGCGCGTACAACACTGAAGCTTTCTTT. Amino acid sequence: CASSLGAYNTEAFF. Full variable domain (missing parts from reference TRBV5-1 and TRBJ1-1): KAGVTQTPRYLIKTRGQQVTLSCSPISGHRSVSWYQQTPGQGLQFLFEYFSETQRNKGNFPGRFSGRQFSNSRSEMNVSTLELGDSALYLCASSLGAYNTEAFFGQGTRLTVV.

V gene TRBV10-3 combines with J gene TRBJ2-5, with D hard to call. Trimming removed 10 bases from V and 5 bases from J, with 14 bases in between. The CDR3 runs 12 residues. CDR1 ENHRY and CDR2 SYGVKD come from the germline V gene. CDR3 in DNA: TGTGCCACCGCCGCGGCCTCGGAGACCCAGTACTTC. This gives the protein CATAAASETQYF.

The chain recombines TRBV20-1 with TRBJ2-1, with 9 bases matching TRBD1. The germline V gene encodes CDR1 DFQATT and CDR2 SNEGSKA (reference sequence). The ends lost 3 bases at V and 8 bases at J; junction bases unmatched: 8. This CDR3 region has 14 residues. CDR3 sequence (DNA): TGCAGTGCTAGCCCCGGGACAGGGACCGATGAGCAGTTCTTC. Translation: CSASPGTGTDEQFF.

The genes are TRBV24-1 and TRBJ2-3; 7 bases align to TRBD1. The CDR3 runs to 17 residues. Germline V gene sequence: CDR1 KGHDR, CDR2 SFDVKD. V lost 0 bases, J lost 1 base, and 6 bases stayed unmatched. This CDR3 is CATSDLGRGSGTDTQYF. Here the CDR3 DNA reads TGTGCCACCAGTGATTTGGGCAGGGGGTCGGGCACAGATACGCAGTATTTT.

V and J are TRBV3-1 and TRBJ2-3; TRBD2 is a possible D gene (7 bases). Germline V CDR1 and CDR2: LGHDT, YNNKEL (reference sequence). Between the trimmed V and J ends, which lost 1 base and 6 bases, there was a span of 20 bases. The CDR3 is 17 residues long. The DNA of the CDR3 is TGTGCCAGCAGCCAAGTCGGTCTAGGGGGGGGAGCGGATACGCAGTATTTT. Amino acids: CASSQVGLGGGADTQYF.

The gene calls are TRBV7-2 and TRBJ1-6, with D unclear. Germline assignment: CDR1 SGHTA and CDR2 FQGNSA. V shed 5 bases and J shed 8 bases, with 10 bases lying between them. The CDR3 spans 13 residues. The CDR3 coding sequence is TGTGCCAGCAGCAGGGAGTTCGATTCACCCCTCCACTTT. This encodes CASSREFDSPLHF.

To note about this clonotype: At one end the junction does not follow the germline gene, possibly because of a read error. The chain joins TRBV7-3 to TRBJ1-1, with unresolved D. Germline CDR1 SGHTA, CDR2 FQGTGA. The CDR3 extends over 14 amino acids. CDR3 sequence (DNA): TGCGCCAGCAGCTTAAACGGGGAGAACACTGAAGCTTTCTTT. As protein: CASSLNGENTEAFF.

The chain's CDR3 is CASSPPDRADRYGYTF. Written as DNA, the CDR3 is TGTGCCAGCAGCCCACCGGACAGGGCCGACCGCTATGGCTACACCTTC. The chain has TRBV7-9 and TRBJ1-2, with 8 bases fitting TRBD1. V lost 5 bases and J lost 4; bases outside the gene matches: 12. Germline-derived CDR1 and CDR2 are SEHNR and FQNEAQ (reference sequence). CDR3 size: 16 residues. The variable domain in full, with the rest retrieved from reference TRBV7-9 and TRBJ1-2, is DTGVSQNPRHKITKRGQNVTFRCDPISEHNRLYWYRQTLGQGPEFLTYFQNEAQLEKSRLLSDRFSAERPKGSFSTLEIQRTEQGDSAMYLCASSPPDRADRYGYTFGSGTRLTVV.

V gene TRBV6-6 combines with J gene TRBJ1-5; D is unclear. CDR1 and CDR2 (germline): MNHNY, SVGAGI (reference sequence). The CDR3 runs 14 residues. V was pared by 6 bases and J by 2 bases, with 11 bases between. The CDR3, as DNA: TGTGCCAGCAGGGTGGTGGTGGGCAATCAGCCCCAGCATTTT. This gives the protein CASRVVVGNQPQHF.

This clonotype appeared once. The chain uses TRBV10-3 and TRBJ2-3, with 11 nucleotides matching TRBD2. This CDR3 is 16 amino acids long. The germline CDR1 and CDR2 sequences are ENHRY and SYGVKD. V lost 4 bases, J lost 1 base, and 4 bases stayed unmatched. CDR3 loop: CAISVGTSGRTDTQYF. The CDR3 coding sequence is TGTGCCATCAGTGTAGGGACTAGCGGACGCACAGATACGCAGTATTTT.

This chain links TRBV18 with TRBJ2-3, with D perhaps being TRBD1 or TRBD2 (5 bases each). Trimming left V 2 bases short and J 3 bases short, with 6 bases between. CDR1 is KGHSH, CDR2 LQKENI, per germline. The CDR3 spans 13 residues. Here the CDR3 DNA reads TGTGCCAGCTCACCATGGGGGACAGATACGCAGTATTTT. It codes for CASSPWGTDTQYF.

V is TRBV15 and J is TRBJ2-4, with 10 bases identical to TRBD2. The DNA end favors TRBJ2-5, so the J call may be wrong. The CDR3 length is 16 residues. Germline loops: CDR1 LNHNV, CDR2 YYDKDF (reference sequence). The CDR3 sequence is CATSTADSGGTETQYF. For the CDR3, the DNA is TGTGCCACCAGCACAGCTGATAGCGGGGGGACAGAGACCCAGTACTTC.

The gene calls are TRBV12-3 or TRBV12-4 and TRBJ1-5, with D hard to call. V was trimmed by 4 bases and J by 6 bases, leaving 10 bases between them. The CDR3 runs to 13 residues. Here the CDR3 DNA reads TGTGCCAGCAGTTGGACGGAGGTTCAGCCCCAGCATTTT. It codes for CASSWTEVQPQHF.

V usage is TRBV24-1 and J usage is TRBJ2-3; D may be TRBD1 (5 bases). V was shortened by 4 bases and J by 7 bases, with 29 bases between the two germline ends. There are 19 residues in the CDR3. The germline V gene has CDR1 KGHDR and CDR2 SFDVKD. The CDR3, as DNA: TGTGCCACCAGTGAGCGGAAGGCCACAGGAAATTCCCCCATCCATACGCAGTATTTT. Protein sequence: CATSERKATGNSPIHTQYF.

This clonotype has a handful of counts. J is TRBJ2-5 and V is TRBV7-9; D is possibly TRBD1 (6 bases). Trimming shortened V by 5 bases and J by 4 bases, and 20 bases separated the two germline ends. Germline V CDR1 and CDR2: SEHNR, FQNEAQ (reference sequence). This CDR3 region has 16 residues. CDR3 nucleotide sequence: TGTGCCAGCAGCCGTTTGGCGGGCAGGGGTGGAGAGACCCAGTACTTC. This codes for CASSRLAGRGGETQYF.

The chain links TRBV27 to TRBJ2-1; weak D call: TRBD2 (5 bases). The J call is uncertain, as TRBJ2-7 better fits the DNA end. In germline, CDR1 is MNHEY, CDR2 SMNVEV (reference sequence). The CDR3 extends over 15 amino acids. In DNA, the CDR3 is TGTGCCAGCAGTTTAACAGCGGAAACCTACAATGAGCAGTACTTC. Translated: CASSLTAETYNEQYF.